The rows below give T cell receptor beta chains drawn from one sample of a study of blood T cell repertoires in COVID-19. Sequencing used immunoSEQ multiplex PCR; TCRdb keeps in-frame clones, though not all of them. The repertoire consists of more than 200,000 clones, with 84% occurring once and the leading ten covering roughly 1.4%. The sample was peripheral blood. These receptors were collected from a woman aged 35 to 49 who had recovered from COVID-19. CDR3s include the opening cysteine and the closing phenylalanine or tryptophan. Each record gives: J gene, D gene, V gene, CDR3 protein. The D gene is left open where the match is weak.

j_call: TRBJ1-2
d_call: TRBD1
v_call: TRBV18
cdr3_aa: CASSETGNYGYTF

j_call: TRBJ2-7
d_call: .
v_call: TRBV7-8
cdr3_aa: CASSLDGTTKLPSANNYEQYF

j_call: TRBJ1-1
d_call: TRBD1
v_call: TRBV11-2
cdr3_aa: CASSPTGGGTEAFF

j_call: TRBJ2-6
d_call: TRBD1
v_call: TRBV19
cdr3_aa: CASSTKQGSYAGANVLTF

j_call: TRBJ2-2
d_call: TRBD1
v_call: TRBV7-9
cdr3_aa: CASSLLLLDRVFSGELFF

j_call: TRBJ1-2
d_call: TRBD1
v_call: TRBV5-4
cdr3_aa: CASSLTTGVVYGYTF

j_call: TRBJ1-2
d_call: TRBD1
v_call: TRBV6-5
cdr3_aa: CASSSGQGAGGYTF

j_call: TRBJ2-5
d_call: .
v_call: TRBV9
cdr3_aa: CASSVTGETQYF

j_call: TRBJ1-1
d_call: .
v_call: TRBV5-1
cdr3_aa: CASTVGEQHTEAFF

j_call: TRBJ1-1
d_call: TRBD1
v_call: TRBV6-5
cdr3_aa: CASRQDRVTEAFF

j_call: TRBJ1-3
d_call: TRBD1
v_call: TRBV6-5
cdr3_aa: CASRIQGAGNTIYF

j_call: TRBJ2-3
d_call: TRBD2
v_call: TRBV9
cdr3_aa: CASSSVAGVVTDTQYF

j_call: TRBJ1-4
d_call: .
v_call: TRBV29-1
cdr3_aa: CSVGKRENEKLFF

j_call: TRBJ2-1
d_call: .
v_call: TRBV11-3
cdr3_aa: CASSFQGGSHNEQFF

j_call: TRBJ2-5
d_call: .
v_call: TRBV18
cdr3_aa: CASSPEAGGGETQYF

j_call: TRBJ2-1
d_call: .
v_call: TRBV12-3/TRBV12-4
cdr3_aa: CASRDTYNEQFF

j_call: TRBJ1-1
d_call: .
v_call: TRBV5-1
cdr3_aa: CASSLVGGRSGTEAFF